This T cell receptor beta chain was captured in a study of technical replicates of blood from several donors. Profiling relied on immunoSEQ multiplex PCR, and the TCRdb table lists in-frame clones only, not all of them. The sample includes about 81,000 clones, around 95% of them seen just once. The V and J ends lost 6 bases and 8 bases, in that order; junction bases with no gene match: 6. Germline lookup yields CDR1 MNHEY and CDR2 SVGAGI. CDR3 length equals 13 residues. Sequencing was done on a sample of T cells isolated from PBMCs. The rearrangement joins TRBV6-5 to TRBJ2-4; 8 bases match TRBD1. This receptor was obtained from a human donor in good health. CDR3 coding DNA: TGTGCCAGCAGACAGACAGGGGTGGACATTCAGTACTTC. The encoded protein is CASRQTGVDIQYF.